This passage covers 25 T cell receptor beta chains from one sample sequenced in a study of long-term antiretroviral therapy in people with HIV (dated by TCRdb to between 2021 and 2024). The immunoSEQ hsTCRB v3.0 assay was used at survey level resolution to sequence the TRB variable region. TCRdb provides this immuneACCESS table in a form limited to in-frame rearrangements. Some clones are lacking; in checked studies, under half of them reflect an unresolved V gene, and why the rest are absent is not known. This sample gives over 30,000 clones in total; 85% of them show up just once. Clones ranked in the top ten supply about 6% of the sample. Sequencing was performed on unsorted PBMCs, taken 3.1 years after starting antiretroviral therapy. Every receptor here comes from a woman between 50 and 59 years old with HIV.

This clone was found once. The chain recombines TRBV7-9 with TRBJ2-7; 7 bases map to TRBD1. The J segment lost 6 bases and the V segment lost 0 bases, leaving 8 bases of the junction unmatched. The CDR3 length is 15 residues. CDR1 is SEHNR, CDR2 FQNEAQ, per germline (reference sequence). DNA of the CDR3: TGTGCCAGCAGCTTAGCGCAAGGACAGGCGGGCGAGCAGTACTTC. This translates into CASSLAQGQAGEQYF.

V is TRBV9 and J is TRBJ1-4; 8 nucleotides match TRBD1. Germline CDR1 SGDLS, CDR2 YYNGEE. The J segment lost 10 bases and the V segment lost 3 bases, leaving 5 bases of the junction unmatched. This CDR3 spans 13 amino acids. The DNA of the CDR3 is TGTGCCAGCAGCGACGGACAGGGATCAAAACTGTTTTTT. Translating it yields CASSDGQGSKLFF.

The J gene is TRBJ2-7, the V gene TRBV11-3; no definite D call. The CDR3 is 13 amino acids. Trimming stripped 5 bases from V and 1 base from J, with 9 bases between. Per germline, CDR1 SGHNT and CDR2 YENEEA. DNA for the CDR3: TGTGCCAGCAGCCCACAACATTCCTACGAGCAGTACTTC. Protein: CASSPQHSYEQYF.

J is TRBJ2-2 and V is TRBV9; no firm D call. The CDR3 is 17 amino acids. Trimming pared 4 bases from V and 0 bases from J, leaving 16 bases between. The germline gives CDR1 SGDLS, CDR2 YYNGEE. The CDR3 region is CASSSLASSANTGELFF. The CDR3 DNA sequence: TGTGCCAGCAGCTCTCTCGCGTCGAGCGCGAACACCGGGGAGCTGTTTTTT.

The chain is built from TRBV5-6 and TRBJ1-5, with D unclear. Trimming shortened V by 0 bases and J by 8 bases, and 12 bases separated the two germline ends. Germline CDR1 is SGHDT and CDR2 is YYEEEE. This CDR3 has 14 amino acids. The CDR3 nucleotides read TGTGCCAGCAGCTTGGGACGAAAAGGGAAGCCCCAGCATTTT. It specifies CASSLGRKGKPQHF.

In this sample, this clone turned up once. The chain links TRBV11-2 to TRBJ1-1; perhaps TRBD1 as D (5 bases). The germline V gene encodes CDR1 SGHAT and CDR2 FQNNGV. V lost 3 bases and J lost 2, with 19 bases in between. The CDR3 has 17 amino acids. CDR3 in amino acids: CASSLAGLGAPNTEAFF. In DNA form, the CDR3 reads TGTGCCAGCAGCTTGGCAGGGCTTGGGGCGCCCAACACTGAAGCTTTCTTT.

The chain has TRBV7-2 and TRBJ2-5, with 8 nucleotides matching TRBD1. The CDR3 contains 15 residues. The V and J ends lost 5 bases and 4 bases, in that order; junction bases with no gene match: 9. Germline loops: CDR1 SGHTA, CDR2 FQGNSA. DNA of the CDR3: TGTGCCAGCAGCAATGGACAGGGTGGGCGAGAGACCCAGTACTTC. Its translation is CASSNGQGGRETQYF.

The CDR3 reads CASSFGTADTQYF. CDR3 in DNA: TGTGCCAGCAGCTTTGGGACCGCAGATACGCAGTATTTT. The chain combines TRBV7-2 with TRBJ2-3, with D perhaps being TRBD1 or TRBD2 (5 bases each). The length of the CDR3 is 13 residues. Trimming left V 3 bases short and J 4 bases short, with 8 bases between. CDR1 is SGHTA and CDR2 is FQGNSA in the germline V gene. The entire variable domain, with the rest obtained from reference TRBV7-2 and TRBJ2-3, is as follows: GAGVSQSPSNKVTEKGKDVELRCDPISGHTALYWYRQSLGQGLEFLIYFQGNSAPDKSGLPSDRFSAERTGGSVSTLTIQRTQQEDSAVYLCASSFGTADTQYFGPGTRLTVL.

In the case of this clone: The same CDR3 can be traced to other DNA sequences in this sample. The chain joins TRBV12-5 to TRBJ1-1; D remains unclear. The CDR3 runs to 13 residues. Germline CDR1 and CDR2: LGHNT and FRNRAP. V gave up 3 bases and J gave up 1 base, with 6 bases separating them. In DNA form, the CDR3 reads TGTGCTAGTGGTTTAGTTAAGAACACTGAAGCTTTCTTT. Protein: CASGLVKNTEAFF.

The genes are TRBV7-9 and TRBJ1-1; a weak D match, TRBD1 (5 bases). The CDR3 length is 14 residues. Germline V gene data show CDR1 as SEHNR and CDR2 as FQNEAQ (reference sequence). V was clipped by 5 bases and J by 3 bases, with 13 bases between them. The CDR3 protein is CASSAWTRDTEAFF. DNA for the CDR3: TGTGCCAGCAGCGCGTGGACCAGGGACACTGAAGCTTTCTTT.

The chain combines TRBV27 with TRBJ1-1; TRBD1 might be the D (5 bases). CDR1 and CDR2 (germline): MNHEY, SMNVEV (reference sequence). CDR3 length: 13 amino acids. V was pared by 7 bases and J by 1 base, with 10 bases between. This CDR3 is CASIGTWNTEAFF. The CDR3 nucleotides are TGTGCCAGCATAGGGACGTGGAACACTGAAGCTTTCTTT.

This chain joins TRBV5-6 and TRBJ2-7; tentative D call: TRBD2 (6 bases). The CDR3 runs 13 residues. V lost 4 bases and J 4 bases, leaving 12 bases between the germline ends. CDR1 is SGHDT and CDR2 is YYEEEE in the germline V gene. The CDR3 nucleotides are TGTGCCAGCAGCCCTCTGGGGGGATACGAGCAGTACTTC. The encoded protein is CASSPLGGYEQYF.

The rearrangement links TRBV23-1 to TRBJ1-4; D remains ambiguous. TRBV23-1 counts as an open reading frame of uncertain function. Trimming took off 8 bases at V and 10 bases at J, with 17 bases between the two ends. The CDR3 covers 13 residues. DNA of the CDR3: TGCGCCAGCCTCGAGGCTGGGTGGAGAAAACTGTTTTTT. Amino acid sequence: CASLEAGWRKLFF.

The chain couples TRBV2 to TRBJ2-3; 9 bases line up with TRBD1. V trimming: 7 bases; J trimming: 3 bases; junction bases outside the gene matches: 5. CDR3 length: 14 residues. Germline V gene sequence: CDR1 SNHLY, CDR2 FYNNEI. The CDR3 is CASNYRGQTDTQYF. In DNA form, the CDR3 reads TGTGCCAGCAACTACAGGGGGCAAACAGATACGCAGTATTTT.

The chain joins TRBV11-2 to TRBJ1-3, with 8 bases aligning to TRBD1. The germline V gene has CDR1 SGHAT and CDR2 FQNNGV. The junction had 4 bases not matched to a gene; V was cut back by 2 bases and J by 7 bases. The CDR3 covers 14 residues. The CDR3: CASSLLTGGNTIYF. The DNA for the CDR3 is TGTGCCAGCAGCTTATTAACAGGGGGGAACACCATATATTTT.

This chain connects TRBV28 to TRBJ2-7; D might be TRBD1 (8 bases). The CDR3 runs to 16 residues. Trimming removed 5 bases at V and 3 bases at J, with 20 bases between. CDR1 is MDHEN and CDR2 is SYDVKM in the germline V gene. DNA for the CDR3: TGTGCCAGCAGTGGGGGGGACAGGCGTAGGGTCTACGAGCAGTACTTC. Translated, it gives CASSGGDRRRVYEQYF.

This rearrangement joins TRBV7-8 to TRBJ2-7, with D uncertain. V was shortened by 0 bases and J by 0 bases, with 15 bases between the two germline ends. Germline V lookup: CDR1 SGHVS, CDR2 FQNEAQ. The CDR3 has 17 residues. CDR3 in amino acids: CASSLAWSTLNSYEQYF. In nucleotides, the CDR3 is TGTGCCAGCAGCTTAGCCTGGTCGACATTGAACTCCTACGAGCAGTACTTC.

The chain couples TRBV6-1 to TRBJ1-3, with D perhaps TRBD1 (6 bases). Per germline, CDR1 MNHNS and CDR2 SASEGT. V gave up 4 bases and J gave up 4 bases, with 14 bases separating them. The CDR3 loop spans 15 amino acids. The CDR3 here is CASSGQDLGGNTIYF. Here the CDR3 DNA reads TGTGCCAGCAGTGGACAGGATTTGGGAGGAAACACCATATATTTT.

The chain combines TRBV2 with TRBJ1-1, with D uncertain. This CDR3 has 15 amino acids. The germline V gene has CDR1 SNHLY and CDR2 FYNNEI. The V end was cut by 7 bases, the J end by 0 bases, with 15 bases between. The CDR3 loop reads CASTPDAGMNTEAFF. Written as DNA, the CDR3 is TGTGCCAGCACGCCAGATGCCGGTATGAACACTGAAGCTTTCTTT.

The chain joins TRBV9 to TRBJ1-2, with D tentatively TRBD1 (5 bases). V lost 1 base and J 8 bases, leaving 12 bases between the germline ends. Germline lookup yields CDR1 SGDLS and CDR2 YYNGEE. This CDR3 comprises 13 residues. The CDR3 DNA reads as TGTGCCAGCAGCGTAAGGTGGAGGGGCGGCTACACCTTC. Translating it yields CASSVRWRGGYTF.

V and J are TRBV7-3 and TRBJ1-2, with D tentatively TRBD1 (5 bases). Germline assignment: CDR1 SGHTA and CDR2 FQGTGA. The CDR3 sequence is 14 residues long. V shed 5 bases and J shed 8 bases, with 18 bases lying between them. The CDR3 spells CASSPNGGLGGYTF. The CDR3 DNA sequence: TGTGCCAGCAGCCCCAACGGGGGACTGGGGGGCTACACCTTC. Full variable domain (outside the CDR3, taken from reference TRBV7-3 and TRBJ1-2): GAGVSQTPSNKVTEKGKYVELRCDPISGHTALYWYRQSLGQGPEFLIYFQGTGAADDSGLPNDRFFAVRPEGSVSTLKIQRTERGDSAVYLCASSPNGGLGGYTFGSGTRLTVV.

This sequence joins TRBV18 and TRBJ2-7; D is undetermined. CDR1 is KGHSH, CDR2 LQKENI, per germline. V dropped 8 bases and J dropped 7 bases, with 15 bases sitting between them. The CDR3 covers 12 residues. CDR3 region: CASTVGVGEQYF. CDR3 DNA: TGTGCCAGCACAGTTGGGGTGGGGGAGCAGTACTTC.

CDR3 coding DNA: TGTGCCAGCAGTACGCAGGGTTGGACCGGGGAGCTGTTTTTT. Its translation: CASSTQGWTGELFF. This chain connects TRBV28 to TRBJ2-2, with D perhaps TRBD1 (5 bases). V was cut by 5 bases and J by 5 bases, with 12 bases left in between. The germline gives CDR1 MDHEN, CDR2 SYDVKM. CDR3 length: 14 residues.

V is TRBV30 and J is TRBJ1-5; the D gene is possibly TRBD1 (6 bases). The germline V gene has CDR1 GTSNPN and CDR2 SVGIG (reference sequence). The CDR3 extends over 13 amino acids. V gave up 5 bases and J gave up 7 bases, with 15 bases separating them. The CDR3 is CAWATQGKQPQHF. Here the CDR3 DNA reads TGTGCCTGGGCCACACAGGGTAAGCAGCCCCAGCATTTT.

The CDR3 is CASSQDLLQETQYF. CDR3 sequence (DNA): TGCGCCAGCAGCCAAGATCTCCTTCAAGAGACCCAGTACTTC. The chain has TRBV4-1 and TRBJ2-5; D is uncertain. The CDR3 has 14 amino acids. Trimming stripped 0 bases from V and 2 bases from J, with 7 bases between. Germline lookup yields CDR1 MGHRA and CDR2 YSYEKL.